Sequencing of this T cell receptor (beta chain) was carried out in a study of shared clonotypes between healthy human individuals (dated by TCRdb to 2019 to 2021). For the wider study: The cohort included three men and a couple of women between 18 and 49 years of age. Blood TCR repertoires of a handful of healthy adults were deeply sequenced to estimate repertoire size and the extent of clonotype sharing between individuals. Leukapheresis yielded between about 0.85 and 9 billion PBMCs per donor. For each donor, three plates each were used for CD4 naive and CD4 memory, two plates were used for CD8 naive, and one plate was used for CD8 memory. Different laboratories and diverse techniques were used to prepare libraries and sequence TCR repertoires, to increase sequencing depth and limit assay-specific biases. Beyond this particular receptor, the publication reports: Sharing across a few donors was observed for 5% to 6.5% of naive CD4, 3.5% of naive CD8, around 2.5% of memory CD4, and 0.4% of memory CD8 clonotypes. Even with the large sequencing depth, rarefaction of the sorted-subset datasets indicated that sequencing was incomplete. Higher generation probabilities were observed for clonotypes shared by all four sorted-subset donors than for non-shared clonotypes. Estimated clonotype richness was generally larger for naive than for memory subsets. Pairwise subsampling indicated that sequencing depth was expected to affect the degree of clonotype sharing among donors. Sampling was restricted to blood, and TCR repertoires in tissues likely differ from the TCR repertoires found in blood. The genetic and exposure-history diversity represented was limited by the small number of donors.

Regarding this clone: This clone's antigen is unknown. No much larger clonotype is one base removed from it; base qualities were not supplied.

Healthy HIV-negative adults with no recently reported acute infections or vaccinations were included as donors. Only Caucasian adults living in Nashville, Tennessee, USA were represented among the donors. CD4+ T cells were enriched by magnetic negative selection; naive cells were then positively selected on CD45RA, and the negative fraction formed the memory subset. After blood collection by leukapheresis, PBMCs were isolated using Ficoll-Histopaque density gradient centrifugation and then cryopreserved in the vapor phase of liquid nitrogen. Analytical flow cytometry was used to check the purity and quantity of every magnetically sorted T cell population. From each sorted fraction, genomic DNA was isolated and quantified by UV absorbance on a Nanodrop 2000c. Using the deep immunoSEQ assay, multiplex PCR amplified TCR CDR3 regions from genomic DNA. Extracted genomic DNA from each cell subset was spread evenly across all wells of several immunoSEQ 96-well plates, with each plate serving as a replicate. For sorted subsets, 150 to 200 ng genomic DNA, equal to about 30,000 T cell genomes, was loaded into each replicate PCR. The purified libraries were quantified using a Qubit 3.0 fluorometer, sized with a Bioanalyzer 2100, and then quantified again using the KAPA Library Quantification kit. Every immunoSEQ 96-well plate was sequenced on a dedicated single-read 150-cycle Illumina NextSeq 550 flow cell. On the study's bioinformatics: Because only junctional sequences without quality scores were contained in the immunoSEQ output, filtering matching that applied to full-length reads could not be performed. To assign V/J genes and CDR3, sequences were annotated using PyIR, a Python wrapper for IgBLAST v1.9, with IMGT germline references. Reads were removed for weak V/J assignments (E-value above 1e-6), missing CDR3, stop codons, out-of-frame junctions, or ambiguous translated residues. V3J clonotypes were defined as sequences sharing the same inferred V gene, J gene, and CDR3 amino acid sequence. To compute the percentage overlap between repertoires, the number of shared unique clonotypes was divided by the size of the smaller repertoire. RTK rarefaction, the Chao1 estimator, and Recon v2.1 estimates of unobserved clonotypes were used to assess repertoire richness. Generation probabilities were computed with OLGA for all TCRbeta clonotypes obtained by the gDNA method from four donors. The table comes from immuneACCESS by way of TCRdb, which keeps in-frame sequences with V and J called. Part of the clones is missing from these tables; in studies checked, under half for an unresolved V gene and the rest for unknown reasons. V and J calls and clone size come straight from that table; D and trimming were deduced from the DNA. This sample holds around 510,000 clones; 95% to 97% were observed only once. The ten largest clones take up about 0.067% of the sample.

Spanning cysteine to phenylalanine, the CDR3 consists of 12 amino acids. Here the CDR3 DNA is all that survives: 36 bases in frame from base 1. From a lookup of the germline V gene, CDR1 and CDR2 are ENHRY and SYGVKD. V is pared back by 5 bases and J by 8 bases, with 12 bases lying between the germline termini. The chain uses TRBV10-3 and TRBJ1-1; no confident D gene assignment can be made. The receptor was isolated from a woman aged 25-40 years in good health. Source material: naive CD4+ T cells sorted from blood. The sample's cell subset or site label, decoded: CD45RA+ positively selected. The DNA is as follows: TGTGCCATCAGTTCCGAAGGGCCCGAAGCTTTCTTT. It translates as CAISSEGPEAFF.